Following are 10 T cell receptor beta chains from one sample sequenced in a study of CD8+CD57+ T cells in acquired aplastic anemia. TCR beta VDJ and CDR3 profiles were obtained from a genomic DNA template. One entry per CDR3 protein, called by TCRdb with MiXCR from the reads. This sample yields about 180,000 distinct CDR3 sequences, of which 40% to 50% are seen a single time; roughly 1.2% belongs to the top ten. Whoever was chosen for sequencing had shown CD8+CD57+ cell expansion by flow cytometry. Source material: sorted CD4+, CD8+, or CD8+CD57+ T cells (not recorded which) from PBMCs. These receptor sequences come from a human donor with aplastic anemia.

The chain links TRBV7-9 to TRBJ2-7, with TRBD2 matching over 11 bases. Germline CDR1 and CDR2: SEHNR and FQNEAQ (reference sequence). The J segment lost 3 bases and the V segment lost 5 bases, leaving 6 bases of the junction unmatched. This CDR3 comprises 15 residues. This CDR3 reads CASSQGLAEDYEQYF. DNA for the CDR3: TGTGCCAGCAGCCAGGGACTAGCGGAGGACTACGAGCAGTACTTC. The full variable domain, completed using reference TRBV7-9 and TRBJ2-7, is DTGVSQNPRHKITKRGQNVTFRCDPISEHNRLYWYRQTLGQGPEFLTYFQNEAQLEKSRLLSDRFSAERPKGSFSTLEIQRTEQGDSAMYLCASSQGLAEDYEQYFGPGTRLTVT.

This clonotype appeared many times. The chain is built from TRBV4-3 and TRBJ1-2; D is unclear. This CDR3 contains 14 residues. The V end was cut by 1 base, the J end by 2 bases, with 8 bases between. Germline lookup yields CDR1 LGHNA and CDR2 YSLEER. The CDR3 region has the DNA TGCGCCAGCAGCCAAGTTCCAGCAAACTATGGCTACACCTTC. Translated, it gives CASSQVPANYGYTF.

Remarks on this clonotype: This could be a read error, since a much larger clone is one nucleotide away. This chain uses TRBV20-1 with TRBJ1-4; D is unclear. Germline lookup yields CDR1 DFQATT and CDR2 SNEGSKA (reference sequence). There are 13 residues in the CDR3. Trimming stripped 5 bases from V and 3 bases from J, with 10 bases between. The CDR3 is CSARSTANEKLFF. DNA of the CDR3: TGCAGTGCTCGTAGTACGGCTAATGAAAAACTGTTTTTT.

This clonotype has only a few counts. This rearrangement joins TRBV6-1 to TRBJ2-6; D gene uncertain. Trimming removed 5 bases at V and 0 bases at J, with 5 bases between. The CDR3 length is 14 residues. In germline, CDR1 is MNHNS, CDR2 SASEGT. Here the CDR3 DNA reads TGTGCCAGCAGTAACATCTCTGGGGCCAACGTCCTGACTTTC. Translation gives CASSNISGANVLTF.

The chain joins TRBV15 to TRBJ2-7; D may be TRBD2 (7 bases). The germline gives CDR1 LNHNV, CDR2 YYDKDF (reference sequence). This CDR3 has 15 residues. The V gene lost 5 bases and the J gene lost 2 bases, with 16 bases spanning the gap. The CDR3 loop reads CATSLGGGPPYEQYF. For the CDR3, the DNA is TGTGCCACCAGCCTAGGGGGAGGGCCCCCCTACGAGCAGTACTTC. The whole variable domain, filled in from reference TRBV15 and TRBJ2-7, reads DAMVIQNPRYQVTQFGKPVTLSCSQTLNHNVMYWYQQKSSQAPKLLFHYYDKDFNNEADTPDNFQSRRPNTSFCFLDIRSPGLGDTAMYLCATSLGGGPPYEQYFGPGTRLTVT.

The DNA of the CDR3 is TGTGCCAGCAGTTACACAGGTACCTACCAAGAGACCCAGTACTTC. Amino acid sequence: CASSYTGTYQETQYF. The chain couples TRBV2 to TRBJ2-5; tentative D call: TRBD1 (5 bases). V lost 5 bases and J 0 bases, leaving 13 bases between the germline ends. Germline CDR1 SNHLY, CDR2 FYNNEI. The CDR3 has 15 residues.

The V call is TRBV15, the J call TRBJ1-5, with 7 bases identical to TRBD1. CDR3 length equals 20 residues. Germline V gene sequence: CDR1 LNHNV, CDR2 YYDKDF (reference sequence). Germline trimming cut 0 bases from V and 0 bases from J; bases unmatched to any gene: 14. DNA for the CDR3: TGTGCCACCAGCAGAGATCGAACGACAGGGTGGGAGAATAGCAATCAGCCCCAGCATTTT. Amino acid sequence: CATSRDRTTGWENSNQPQHF.

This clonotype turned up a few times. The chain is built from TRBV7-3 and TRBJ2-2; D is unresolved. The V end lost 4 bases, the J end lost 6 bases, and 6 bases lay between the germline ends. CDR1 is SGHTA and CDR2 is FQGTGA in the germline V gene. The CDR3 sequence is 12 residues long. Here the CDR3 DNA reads TGTGCCAGCAGCTCCTTCCCCGGGGAGCTGTTTTTT. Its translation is CASSSFPGELFF.

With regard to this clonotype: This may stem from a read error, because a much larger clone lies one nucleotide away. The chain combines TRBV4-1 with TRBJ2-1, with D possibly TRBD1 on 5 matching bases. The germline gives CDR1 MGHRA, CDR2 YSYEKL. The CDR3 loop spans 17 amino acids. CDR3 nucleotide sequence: TGCGCCAGCAGCCAAGGGTTAATCAGTGGTCAGGGCAATGAGCGGTTCTTC. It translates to CASSQGLISGQGNERFF.

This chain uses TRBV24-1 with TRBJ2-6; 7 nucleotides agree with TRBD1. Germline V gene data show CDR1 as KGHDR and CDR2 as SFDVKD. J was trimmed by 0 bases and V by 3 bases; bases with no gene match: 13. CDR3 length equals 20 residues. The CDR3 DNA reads TGTGCCACCAGTGATAGGGCAGACAGGGTTGCTAGCTCTGGGGCCAACGTCCTGACTTTC. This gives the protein CATSDRADRVASSGANVLTF.